What follows are 16 T cell receptor beta chains derived from one specimen sequenced in a study of blood T cell repertoires in COVID-19. Assay used: immunoSEQ multiplex PCR; TCRdb lists only in-frame clones, some missing. Counted here are under 500,000 clones, 80% to 90% occurring once; the ten biggest clones make up around 1.1%. The specimen sequenced was PBMCs or T cells enriched from blood (not recorded which). The receptors were sampled from a man aged 30 to 39 who had recovered from COVID-19.

The chain has TRBV15 and TRBJ2-7; 7 bases are a match to TRBD2. J lost 1 base, V lost 0 bases, and 3 bases had no gene match. The germline gives CDR1 LNHNV, CDR2 YYDKDF (reference sequence). There are 15 residues in the CDR3. The chain's CDR3 is CATSREASGSYEQYF. DNA for the CDR3: TGTGCCACCAGCAGAGAGGCTAGCGGTTCCTACGAGCAGTACTTC.

The DNA of the CDR3 is TGTGCCAGCAGCTTTGCGGGAGGGACTGTAGAGACCCAGTACTTC. It encodes CASSFAGGTVETQYF. The genes are TRBV7-9 and TRBJ2-5; TRBD2 matches at 9 bases. Germline CDR1 SEHNR, CDR2 FQNEAQ (reference sequence). This CDR3 has 15 amino acids. V was pared by 3 bases and J by 4 bases, with 6 bases of the junction left unmatched.

The rearrangement joins TRBV4-1 to TRBJ2-7, with TRBD2 as a possible D gene (6 bases). Deletions cut 4 bases from V and 1 base from J, with 14 bases between. CDR1 is MGHRA, CDR2 YSYEKL, per germline. This CDR3 spans 15 amino acids. CDR3 bases: TGCGCCAGCAGCCTTTCAAGTAGCGGATCCTACGAGCAGTACTTC. Translation: CASSLSSSGSYEQYF.

The chain uses TRBV2 and TRBJ1-2; 8 bases map to TRBD1. The CDR3 extends over 16 amino acids. The J segment lost 6 bases and the V segment lost 5 bases, leaving 14 bases of the junction unmatched. Germline V CDR1 and CDR2: SNHLY, FYNNEI. As DNA, the CDR3 is TGTGCCAGCAGTCTACTAAAAATCGACAGGGGAAATGGCTACACCTTC. This codes for CASSLLKIDRGNGYTF.

V and J are TRBV12-3 or TRBV12-4 and TRBJ2-1; D possibly corresponds to TRBD2 (6 bases). The CDR3 totals 12 residues. V lost 7 bases and J 12 bases, leaving 16 bases between the germline ends. This CDR3 is CASNIGGVGQFF. As DNA, the CDR3 is TGTGCCAGCAACATCGGGGGAGTCGGGCAGTTCTTC.

The CDR3 region has the DNA TGTGCCAGCAGCTTGGTGGCTTGGGCGTCGGGGACAGGGACTAACTATGGCTACACCTTC. It specifies CASSLVAWASGTGTNYGYTF. The chain joins TRBV5-8 to TRBJ1-2; 9 bases are shared with TRBD1. V trimming: 0 bases; J trimming: 0 bases; junction bases outside the gene matches: 15. The germline CDR1 and CDR2 sequences are SGHTS and YDEGEE. The CDR3 loop spans 20 amino acids.

This clone is a singleton in its sample. The chain employs TRBV4-1 and TRBJ2-5; 7 bases are a match to TRBD2. Germline CDR1 and CDR2: MGHRA and YSYEKL. CDR3 size: 16 residues. The V and J ends lost 4 bases and 4 bases, in that order; junction bases with no gene match: 12. The CDR3 sequence is CASSPLGAGVAETQYF. Here the CDR3 DNA reads TGCGCCAGCAGCCCCCTTGGGGCGGGAGTAGCAGAGACCCAGTACTTC.

The chain is built from TRBV7-9 and TRBJ2-7; 8 bases line up with TRBD2. Germline V gene data show CDR1 as SEHNR and CDR2 as FQNEAQ (reference sequence). The CDR3 is 13 amino acids. With V trimmed by 6 bases and J by 2 bases, 3 bases remained unmatched. The chain's CDR3 is CASRFSGTYEQYF. In DNA form, the CDR3 reads TGTGCCAGCAGGTTTAGCGGGACCTACGAGCAGTACTTC.

The rearrangement joins TRBV19 to TRBJ2-2, with D perhaps TRBD1 (6 bases). The CDR3 extends over 15 amino acids. Germline loops: CDR1 LNHDA, CDR2 SQIVND (reference sequence). V dropped 5 bases and J dropped 5 bases, with 15 bases sitting between them. This chain's CDR3 is CASSVQGSVTGELFF. CDR3 DNA: TGTGCCAGTAGTGTACAGGGTTCGGTGACCGGGGAGCTGTTTTTT.

The J gene is TRBJ2-5, the V gene TRBV27, with D unresolved. With 7 bases removed from V and 5 bases from J, the gap between germline ends came to 8 bases. CDR1 is MNHEY, CDR2 SMNVEV, per germline (reference sequence). The CDR3 extends over 11 amino acids. CDR3 coding DNA: TGTGCCAGCAAGTCGAGGGAGACCCAGTACTTC. Translated, it gives CASKSRETQYF.

J is TRBJ1-3 and V is TRBV19; 7 nucleotides agree with TRBD1. This CDR3 comprises 15 residues. Germline trimming cut 3 bases from V and 6 bases from J; bases unmatched to any gene: 8. Germline CDR1 reads LNHDA; CDR2 reads SQIVND (reference sequence). This chain's CDR3 is CASSIDRDVENTIYF. The CDR3 DNA reads TGTGCCAGTAGTATCGACAGGGACGTCGAAAACACCATATATTTT.

The V gene is TRBV6-5, the J gene TRBJ2-3; 7 bases line up with TRBD2. J was trimmed by 1 base and V by 7 bases; bases with no gene match: 5. The CDR3 sequence is 14 residues long. The germline V gene encodes CDR1 MNHEY and CDR2 SVGAGI. The CDR3 DNA follows: TGTGCCAGCACGGCGGGAGACCGCACAGATACGCAGTATTTT. Its translation is CASTAGDRTDTQYF.

Here the CDR3 DNA reads TGTGCCAGCAGCCTACAGGGGGCGCGGGTCGAGCAGTACTTC. Protein sequence: CASSLQGARVEQYF. V and J are TRBV5-4 and TRBJ2-7; 9 bases are shared with TRBD1. The length of the CDR3 is 14 residues. Germline CDR1 and CDR2: SGHNT and YYREEE (reference sequence). The junction had 8 bases not matched to a gene; V was cut back by 4 bases and J by 6 bases. Variable domain in full (rest from reference TRBV5-4 and TRBJ2-7): ETGVTQSPTHLIKTRGQQVTLRCSSQSGHNTVSWYQQALGQGPQFIFQYYREEENGRGNFPPRFSGLQFPNYSSELNVNALELDDSALYLCASSLQGARVEQYFGPGTRLTVT.

The genes are TRBV10-1 and TRBJ2-5; 7 positions agree with TRBD1. In germline, CDR1 is WNHNN, CDR2 SYGVQD (reference sequence). V lost 6 bases, J lost 5 bases, and 3 bases stayed unmatched. The CDR3 covers 12 residues. The CDR3 nucleotides read TGCGCCAGCAGCCGACAGGGCGAGACCCAGTACTTC. It translates to CASSRQGETQYF.

The genes are TRBV27 and TRBJ1-6; D uncertain. CDR1 is MNHEY and CDR2 is SMNVEV in the germline V gene (reference sequence). CDR3 size: 14 residues. The V end lost 10 bases, the J end lost 0 bases, and 10 bases lay between the germline ends. CDR3 amino acids: CAINRSSYNSPLHF. The CDR3 region has the DNA TGTGCCATCAACAGAAGCTCCTATAATTCACCCCTCCACTTT.

The chain employs TRBV11-2 and TRBJ1-6, with D possibly matching TRBD1 (5 bases). The V end lost 3 bases, the J end lost 7 bases, and 10 bases lay between the germline ends. This CDR3 has 14 amino acids. Germline CDR1 and CDR2: SGHAT and FQNNGV. Here the CDR3 DNA reads TGTGCCAGCAGCTTGGGGGGGAAGAATTCACCCCTCCACTTT. Residues: CASSLGGKNSPLHF.